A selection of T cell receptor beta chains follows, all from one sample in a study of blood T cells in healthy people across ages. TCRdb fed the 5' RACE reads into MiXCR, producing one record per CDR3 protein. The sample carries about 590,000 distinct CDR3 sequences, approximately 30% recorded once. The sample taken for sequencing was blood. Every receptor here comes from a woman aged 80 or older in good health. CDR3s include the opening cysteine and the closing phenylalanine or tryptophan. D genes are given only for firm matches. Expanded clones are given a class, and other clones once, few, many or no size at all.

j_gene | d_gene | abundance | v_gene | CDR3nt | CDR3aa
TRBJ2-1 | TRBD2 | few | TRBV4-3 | TGCGCCAGCAGCCAAGACGTAGCGGGGGGGCCGTGGAATGAGCAGTTCTTC | CASSQDVAGGPWNEQFF
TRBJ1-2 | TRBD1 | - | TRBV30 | TGTGCCTGGATTGCTTCTCCCGGACAGGGGACCTATGGCTACACCTTC | CAWIASPGQGTYGYTF
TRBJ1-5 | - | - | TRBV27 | TGTGCCAGCAGGGGCAGGATAAATCAGCCCCAGCATTTT | CASRGRINQPQHF
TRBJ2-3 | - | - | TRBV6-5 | TGTGCCAGCAGGTACTCAGGGGCAGATACGCAGTATTTT | CASRYSGADTQYF
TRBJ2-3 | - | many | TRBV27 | TGTGCCAGCAGTAGAGGAGCGAGCACAGATACGCAGTATTTT | CASSRGASTDTQYF
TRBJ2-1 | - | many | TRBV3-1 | TGTGCCAGCAGCCTGCTCAAGCTAGCGCCGAACAATGAGCAGTTCTTC | CASSLLKLAPNNEQFF
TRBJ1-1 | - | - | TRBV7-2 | TGTGCCAGCAGCGCCTCAGGGTATAGTGCTGAAGCTTTCTTT | CASSASGYSAEAFF
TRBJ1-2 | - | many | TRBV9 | TGTGCCAGCAGCGTAGGATCCGGGAGAACGAACTATGGCTACACCTTC | CASSVGSGRTNYGYTF
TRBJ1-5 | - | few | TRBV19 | TGTGCCAGTAACCAGGGGTTCAGCAATCAGCCCCAGCATTTT | CASNQGFSNQPQHF
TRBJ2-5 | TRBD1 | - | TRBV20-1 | TGCGGTGCTGACCTGACAGGGGGAAGGCAAGAGACTCAGTACTTC | CGADLTGGRQETQYF
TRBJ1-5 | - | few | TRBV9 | TGTGCCAGCAGCGTAGACGACAGCTCCCATCAGCCCCAGCATTTT | CASSVDDSSHQPQHF
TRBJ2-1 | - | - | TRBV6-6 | TGTGCCAGCAGTTGGGAGGCTAGTTCCTACAATGAGCAGTTCTTC | CASSWEASSYNEQFF
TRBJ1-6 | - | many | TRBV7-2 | TGTGCCAGCAGCTTGAGGGGGGTAGATTCACCCCTCCACTTT | CASSLRGVDSPLHF
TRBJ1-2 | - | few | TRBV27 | TGTGCCAGCAGTCCCCGACATTCCGGATTGGGTGACTACACCTTC | CASSPRHSGLGDYTF
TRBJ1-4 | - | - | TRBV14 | TGTGCCAGCAGCCACGACTTGACTAATGAACAACTGTTTTTT | CASSHDLTNEQLFF
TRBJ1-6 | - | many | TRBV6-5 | TGTGCCAGCAGTTACGCCGGACATAACAATTCACCCCTCCACTTT | CASSYAGHNNSPLHF
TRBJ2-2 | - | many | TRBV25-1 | TGTGCCAGCAGTGAAGTGTGGACCGGGGAGCTGTTTTTT | CASSEVWTGELFF
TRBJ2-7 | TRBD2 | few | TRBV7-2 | TGTGCCAGCAGCATAAACACGGGACTAGCCTCTGTCTACGAGCAGTACTTC | CASSINTGLASVYEQYF
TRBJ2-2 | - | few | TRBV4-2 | TGTGCCAGCAGCCAAGGCCGGAACACCGGGGAGCTGTTTTTT | CASSQGRNTGELFF
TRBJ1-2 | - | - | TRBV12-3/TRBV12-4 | TGTGCCAGCAGTTTGGGAGGGGGGACACCTGGCTACACCTTC | CASSLGGGTPGYTF
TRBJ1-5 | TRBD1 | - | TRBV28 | TGTGCCAGCAGTTCCTACGCTTTTCACAGGGGCCCGCGGGGGCCCCAGCATTTT | CASSSYAFHRGPRGPQHF
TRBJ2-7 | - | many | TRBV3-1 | TGTGCCAGCAGCTTTTCACAGAGTACCTACGAGCAGTACTTC | CASSFSQSTYEQYF
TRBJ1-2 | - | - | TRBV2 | TGTGCCGGCAGTTTTCCCTCCCAGGGAATATATGGCTACACCTTC | CAGSFPSQGIYGYTF
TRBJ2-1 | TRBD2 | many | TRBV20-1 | TGCAGTGCTAGGCCCCCGCGGGGCGGGGGGGGATACAATGAGCAGTTCTTC | CSARPPRGGGGYNEQFF
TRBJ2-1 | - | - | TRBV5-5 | TGTGCCAGCAGCTGGGGGGCTACCTACAATGAGCAGTTCTTC | CASSWGATYNEQFF
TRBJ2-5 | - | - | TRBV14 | TGTGCCAGCAGCCAAGGAAAGACCCAGTACTTC | CASSQGKTQYF
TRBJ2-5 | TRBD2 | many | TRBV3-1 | TGTGCCAGCAGCCAAGATGTAGCGGGGTTGCGGCAAGAGACCCAGTACTTC | CASSQDVAGLRQETQYF
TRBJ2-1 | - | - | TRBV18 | TGTGCCAGCTCACCAAATTTAGATGGGGCTGAGCAGTTCTTC | CASSPNLDGAEQFF
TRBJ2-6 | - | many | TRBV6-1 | TGTGCCAGCAGAACAGGGAGGGGGGCCAACGTCCTGACTTTC | CASRTGRGANVLTF
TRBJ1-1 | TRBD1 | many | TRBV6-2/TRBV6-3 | TGTGCCAGCAGCTCCCAGAGACAGGGACGGGGGACTGAAGCTTTCTTT | CASSSQRQGRGTEAFF
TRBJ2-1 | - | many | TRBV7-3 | TGTGCCAGCAGTTCCGACCATAGCTCCTACAATGAGCAGTTCTTC | CASSSDHSSYNEQFF
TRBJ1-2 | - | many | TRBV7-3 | TGTGCCAGCAGCGTAGACAGGAGGAATTATGGCTACACCTTC | CASSVDRRNYGYTF
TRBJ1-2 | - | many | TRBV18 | TGTGCCAGCTCACCAGGGGTTGGCTATGGCTACACCTTC | CASSPGVGYGYTF
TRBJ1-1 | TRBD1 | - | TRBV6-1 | TGTGCCAGCAGTGAAATCTGGACAGGGGATTCAACTGAAGCTTTCTTT | CASSEIWTGDSTEAFF
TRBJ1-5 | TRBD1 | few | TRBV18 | TGTGCCAGCTCACCGGACAGGGCGGATCAGCCCCAGCATTTT | CASSPDRADQPQHF
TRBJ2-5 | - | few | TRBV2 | TGTGCCAGCCTCCGACTAAGGGGTTTTGGAGAGACCCAGTACTTC | CASLRLRGFGETQYF
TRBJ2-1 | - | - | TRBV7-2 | TGTGCCAGCAGCTCCACTAGTCTCAATGAGCAGTTCTTC | CASSSTSLNEQFF
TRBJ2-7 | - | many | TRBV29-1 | TGCAGCGTTGGGGGGCCCGAATACGAGCAGTACTTC | CSVGGPEYEQYF
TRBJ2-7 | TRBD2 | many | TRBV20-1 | TGCAGTGCTCCCCGGGGGGGTAGGGAGCAGTACTTC | CSAPRGGREQYF
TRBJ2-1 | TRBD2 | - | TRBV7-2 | TGTGCCAGCAGCTTCGGGGGGGGACTAATGAATGAGCAGTTCTTC | CASSFGGGLMNEQFF
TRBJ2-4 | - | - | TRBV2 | TGTGCCAGCAGTGTTCAGGGGCGGGGGTTTAGTGAGCAGTACTTC | CASSVQGRGFSEQYF
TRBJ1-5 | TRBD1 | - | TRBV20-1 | TGCAGTGCAGCCGGGACAGGGGGCTTCCTTCGCAATCAGCCCCAGCATTTT | CSAAGTGGFLRNQPQHF
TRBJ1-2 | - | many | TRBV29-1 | TGCAGCGCCCCGTCGGGGGGCTATGGCTACACCTTC | CSAPSGGYGYTF
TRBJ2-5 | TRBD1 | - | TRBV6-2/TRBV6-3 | TGTGCCAGCACAGTGGACAGGGCGGATGAGACCCAGTACTTC | CASTVDRADETQYF
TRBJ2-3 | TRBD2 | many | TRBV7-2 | TGTGCCAGCAGCTTGGGCGGGGGGGCCGCGCAGTATTTT | CASSLGGGAAQYF
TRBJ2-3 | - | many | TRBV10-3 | TGTGCCATCAGTGAGTCCAAGGGGGATACGCAGTATTTT | CAISESKGDTQYF
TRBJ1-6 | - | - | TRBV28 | TGTGCCAGCAGTTTATCTCACAGGTCTAATTCACCCCTCCACTTT | CASSLSHRSNSPLHF
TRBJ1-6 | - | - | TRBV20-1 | TGCAGTGCTAGAGATATCGGGGAGGGAAGTAATTCACCCCTCCACTTT | CSARDIGEGSNSPLHF